The sequence of this T cell receptor beta chain was determined in a study of blood T cell repertoires in COVID-19. Study background: Sites in the United States, Italy and Spain provided acute and convalescent COVID-19 samples. T cells, B-cell-depleted T cells, or PBMCs supplied cDNA or gDNA.

The germline gives CDR1 LNHDA, CDR2 SQIVND (reference sequence). Trimming cost V 6 bases and J 3 bases, with 12 bases left between them. The CDR3 runs to 14 residues. Source study methods: Nucleated cell counts were estimated from reference gene primer amplification. Method: immunoSEQ multiplex PCR; TCRdb's copy keeps in-frame clones and lacks some. D and trimming were read from the DNA, whereas the V and J calls and clone size are those reported in that table. The top ten hold about 3% of the sample, which has 200,000 to 250,000 clones, approximately 83% seen once. This TCR came from a woman aged 25 to 39 who had recovered from COVID-19. The V and J genes are TRBV19 and TRBJ1-3; D is perhaps TRBD1 (6 bases). Source material: peripheral blood. The CDR3 loop reads CASSSGTLGNTIYF. For the CDR3, the DNA is TGTGCCAGTAGCTCCGGGACACTTGGAAACACCATATATTTT.